This TCR beta chain was sequenced for a study of T cells after yellow fever vaccination. Germline V lookup: CDR1 SQVTM, CDR2 ANQGSEA. V was trimmed by 7 bases and J by 8 bases, leaving 11 bases between them. The CDR3 contains 10 residues. TCRdb redid the calling of the 5' RACE reads with MiXCR, one entry per CDR3 protein. Of about 350,000 distinct CDR3 sequences listed, approximately 8% are singletons. The sequence came from a man between 18 and 29 years old who received the YFV17D yellow fever vaccine. The chain employs TRBV29-1 and TRBJ1-2; D is unclear. Sample: PBMCs, taken around 45 days after the first yellow fever vaccination. This chain's CDR3 is CSAAGGGYTF. For the CDR3, the DNA is TGCAGCGCCGCAGGCGGGGGCTACACCTTC.